This T cell receptor beta chain stems from a study of patients and donors after allogeneic stem cell transplantation. With 2 bases clipped from V and 5 bases from J, the junction kept 20 bases outside the gene matches. The germline V gene encodes CDR1 MNHNS and CDR2 SASEGT. The CDR3 runs 19 residues. TCRdb independently ran MiXCR on the RT-PCR reads; one entry per CDR3 protein. The data contain some 960,000 distinct CDR3 sequences, approximately 18% of them seen just once; the ten biggest clones take up roughly 6%. Sequences were obtained from blood, either unsorted or a sorted T cell fraction (not recorded which). This sequence joins TRBV6-1 and TRBJ2-7; the match to TRBD1 covers 8 bases. This clonotype was obtained from a human donor who was either an allogeneic HSCT recipient or a stem cell or donor lymphocyte infusion donor (not recorded which). It is not recorded whose cells these are; they may come from a transplant donor. The CDR3 spells CASSERGRGRLGSNHEQYF. Here the CDR3 DNA reads TGTGCCAGCAGTGAAAGAGGCAGGGGGCGATTAGGAAGTAACCACGAGCAGTACTTC.